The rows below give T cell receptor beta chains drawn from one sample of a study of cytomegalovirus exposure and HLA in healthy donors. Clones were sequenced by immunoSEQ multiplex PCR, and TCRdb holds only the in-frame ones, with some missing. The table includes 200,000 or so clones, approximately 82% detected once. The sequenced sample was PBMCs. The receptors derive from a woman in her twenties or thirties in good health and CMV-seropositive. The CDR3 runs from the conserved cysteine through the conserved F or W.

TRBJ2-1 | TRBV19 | CASLGREQFF
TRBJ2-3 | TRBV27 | CASSKETSGSTDTQYF
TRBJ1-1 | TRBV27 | CASRGQHNTEAFF
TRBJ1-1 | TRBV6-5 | CASSPRGGSGTEAFF
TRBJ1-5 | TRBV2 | CASSPSQRSNQPQHF
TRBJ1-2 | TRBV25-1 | CASKDRVSNYGYTF
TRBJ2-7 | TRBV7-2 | CASSHTRDRYEQYF
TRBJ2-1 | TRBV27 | CASSLKLTGVTYNEQFF
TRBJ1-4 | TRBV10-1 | CASSESRRGPGEKLFF
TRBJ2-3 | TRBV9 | CASSVRGRITDTQYF
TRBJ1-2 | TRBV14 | CASSLWGNYGYTF
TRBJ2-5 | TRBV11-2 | CASSLGTIETQYF
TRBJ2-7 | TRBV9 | CASSIHAGTSGNLYEQYF
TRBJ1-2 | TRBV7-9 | CASSRITGQGAVGYTF
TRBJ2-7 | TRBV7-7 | CASSLSLAGGHEQYF
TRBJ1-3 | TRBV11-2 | CASSLMGQSRGNTIYF
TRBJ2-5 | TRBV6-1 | CASRQGARETQYF
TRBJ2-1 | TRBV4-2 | CASSQDQGTVQFF
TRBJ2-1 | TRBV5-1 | CASSLRETGSNEQFF
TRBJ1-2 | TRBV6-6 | CASHEGAPGYTF
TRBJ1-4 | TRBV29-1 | CSAKAGTTNEKLFF
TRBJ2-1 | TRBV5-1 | CASSPDGLNNEQFF
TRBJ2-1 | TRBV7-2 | CASSLGPTKQFF
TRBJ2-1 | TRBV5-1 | CASSLGGTSGSDEQFF
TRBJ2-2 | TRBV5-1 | CASSLNSRANTGELFF
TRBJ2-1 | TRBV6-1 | CASSELAGGPGEQFF
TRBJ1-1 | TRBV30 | CAWSRGATVNTEAFF
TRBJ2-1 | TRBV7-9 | CASSLLEPGREQFF
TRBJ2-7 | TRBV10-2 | CASSGPGQYYYSYEQYF
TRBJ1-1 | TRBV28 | CASSIPTIEAFF
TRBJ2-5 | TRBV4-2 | CASSQETRGAANQETQYF
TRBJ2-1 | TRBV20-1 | CSATPRDEQFF
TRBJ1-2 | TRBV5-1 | CASSPRQGMGYGYTF
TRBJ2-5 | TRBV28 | CASRPTGGMETQYF
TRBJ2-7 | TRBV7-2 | CASSLGTAGGYEQYF
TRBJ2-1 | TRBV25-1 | CASSELGGLDNEQFF
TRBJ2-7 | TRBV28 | CASSLWRREQYF
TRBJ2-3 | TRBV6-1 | CASSETGRGTDTQYF
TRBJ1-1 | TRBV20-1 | CSAVQGFKAFF
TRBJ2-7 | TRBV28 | CASSSATGTYEQYF
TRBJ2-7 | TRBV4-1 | CASSQGSGGRAYEQYF
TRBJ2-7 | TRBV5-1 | CASRGVAGGGDEQYF
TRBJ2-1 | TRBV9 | CASSVGVAGAFNEQFF
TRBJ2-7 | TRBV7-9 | CASSRDHREQYF
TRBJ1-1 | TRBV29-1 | CSVDTVNTEAFF
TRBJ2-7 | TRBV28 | CASTAPGRGSYEQYF
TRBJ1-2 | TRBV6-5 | CASSRGGAYGYTF
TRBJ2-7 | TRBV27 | CASTSGLEKEQYF
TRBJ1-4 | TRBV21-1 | CASSKNGSEAVKLFF
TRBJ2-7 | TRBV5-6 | CASSFRQYGGEQYF
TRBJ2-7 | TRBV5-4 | CASSFREAIGEQYF
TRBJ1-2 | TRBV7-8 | CASSHTSQGAVGYTF
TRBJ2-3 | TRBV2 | CASSEEGRTDTQYF
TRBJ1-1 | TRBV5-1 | CASSSGSDTEAFF
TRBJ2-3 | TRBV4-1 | CASSQDSGSASDTQYF
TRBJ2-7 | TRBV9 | CASSRRDRVYEQYF
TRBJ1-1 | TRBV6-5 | CASRSDRRMNTEAFF
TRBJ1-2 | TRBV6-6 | CASSYSTGRDGYTF